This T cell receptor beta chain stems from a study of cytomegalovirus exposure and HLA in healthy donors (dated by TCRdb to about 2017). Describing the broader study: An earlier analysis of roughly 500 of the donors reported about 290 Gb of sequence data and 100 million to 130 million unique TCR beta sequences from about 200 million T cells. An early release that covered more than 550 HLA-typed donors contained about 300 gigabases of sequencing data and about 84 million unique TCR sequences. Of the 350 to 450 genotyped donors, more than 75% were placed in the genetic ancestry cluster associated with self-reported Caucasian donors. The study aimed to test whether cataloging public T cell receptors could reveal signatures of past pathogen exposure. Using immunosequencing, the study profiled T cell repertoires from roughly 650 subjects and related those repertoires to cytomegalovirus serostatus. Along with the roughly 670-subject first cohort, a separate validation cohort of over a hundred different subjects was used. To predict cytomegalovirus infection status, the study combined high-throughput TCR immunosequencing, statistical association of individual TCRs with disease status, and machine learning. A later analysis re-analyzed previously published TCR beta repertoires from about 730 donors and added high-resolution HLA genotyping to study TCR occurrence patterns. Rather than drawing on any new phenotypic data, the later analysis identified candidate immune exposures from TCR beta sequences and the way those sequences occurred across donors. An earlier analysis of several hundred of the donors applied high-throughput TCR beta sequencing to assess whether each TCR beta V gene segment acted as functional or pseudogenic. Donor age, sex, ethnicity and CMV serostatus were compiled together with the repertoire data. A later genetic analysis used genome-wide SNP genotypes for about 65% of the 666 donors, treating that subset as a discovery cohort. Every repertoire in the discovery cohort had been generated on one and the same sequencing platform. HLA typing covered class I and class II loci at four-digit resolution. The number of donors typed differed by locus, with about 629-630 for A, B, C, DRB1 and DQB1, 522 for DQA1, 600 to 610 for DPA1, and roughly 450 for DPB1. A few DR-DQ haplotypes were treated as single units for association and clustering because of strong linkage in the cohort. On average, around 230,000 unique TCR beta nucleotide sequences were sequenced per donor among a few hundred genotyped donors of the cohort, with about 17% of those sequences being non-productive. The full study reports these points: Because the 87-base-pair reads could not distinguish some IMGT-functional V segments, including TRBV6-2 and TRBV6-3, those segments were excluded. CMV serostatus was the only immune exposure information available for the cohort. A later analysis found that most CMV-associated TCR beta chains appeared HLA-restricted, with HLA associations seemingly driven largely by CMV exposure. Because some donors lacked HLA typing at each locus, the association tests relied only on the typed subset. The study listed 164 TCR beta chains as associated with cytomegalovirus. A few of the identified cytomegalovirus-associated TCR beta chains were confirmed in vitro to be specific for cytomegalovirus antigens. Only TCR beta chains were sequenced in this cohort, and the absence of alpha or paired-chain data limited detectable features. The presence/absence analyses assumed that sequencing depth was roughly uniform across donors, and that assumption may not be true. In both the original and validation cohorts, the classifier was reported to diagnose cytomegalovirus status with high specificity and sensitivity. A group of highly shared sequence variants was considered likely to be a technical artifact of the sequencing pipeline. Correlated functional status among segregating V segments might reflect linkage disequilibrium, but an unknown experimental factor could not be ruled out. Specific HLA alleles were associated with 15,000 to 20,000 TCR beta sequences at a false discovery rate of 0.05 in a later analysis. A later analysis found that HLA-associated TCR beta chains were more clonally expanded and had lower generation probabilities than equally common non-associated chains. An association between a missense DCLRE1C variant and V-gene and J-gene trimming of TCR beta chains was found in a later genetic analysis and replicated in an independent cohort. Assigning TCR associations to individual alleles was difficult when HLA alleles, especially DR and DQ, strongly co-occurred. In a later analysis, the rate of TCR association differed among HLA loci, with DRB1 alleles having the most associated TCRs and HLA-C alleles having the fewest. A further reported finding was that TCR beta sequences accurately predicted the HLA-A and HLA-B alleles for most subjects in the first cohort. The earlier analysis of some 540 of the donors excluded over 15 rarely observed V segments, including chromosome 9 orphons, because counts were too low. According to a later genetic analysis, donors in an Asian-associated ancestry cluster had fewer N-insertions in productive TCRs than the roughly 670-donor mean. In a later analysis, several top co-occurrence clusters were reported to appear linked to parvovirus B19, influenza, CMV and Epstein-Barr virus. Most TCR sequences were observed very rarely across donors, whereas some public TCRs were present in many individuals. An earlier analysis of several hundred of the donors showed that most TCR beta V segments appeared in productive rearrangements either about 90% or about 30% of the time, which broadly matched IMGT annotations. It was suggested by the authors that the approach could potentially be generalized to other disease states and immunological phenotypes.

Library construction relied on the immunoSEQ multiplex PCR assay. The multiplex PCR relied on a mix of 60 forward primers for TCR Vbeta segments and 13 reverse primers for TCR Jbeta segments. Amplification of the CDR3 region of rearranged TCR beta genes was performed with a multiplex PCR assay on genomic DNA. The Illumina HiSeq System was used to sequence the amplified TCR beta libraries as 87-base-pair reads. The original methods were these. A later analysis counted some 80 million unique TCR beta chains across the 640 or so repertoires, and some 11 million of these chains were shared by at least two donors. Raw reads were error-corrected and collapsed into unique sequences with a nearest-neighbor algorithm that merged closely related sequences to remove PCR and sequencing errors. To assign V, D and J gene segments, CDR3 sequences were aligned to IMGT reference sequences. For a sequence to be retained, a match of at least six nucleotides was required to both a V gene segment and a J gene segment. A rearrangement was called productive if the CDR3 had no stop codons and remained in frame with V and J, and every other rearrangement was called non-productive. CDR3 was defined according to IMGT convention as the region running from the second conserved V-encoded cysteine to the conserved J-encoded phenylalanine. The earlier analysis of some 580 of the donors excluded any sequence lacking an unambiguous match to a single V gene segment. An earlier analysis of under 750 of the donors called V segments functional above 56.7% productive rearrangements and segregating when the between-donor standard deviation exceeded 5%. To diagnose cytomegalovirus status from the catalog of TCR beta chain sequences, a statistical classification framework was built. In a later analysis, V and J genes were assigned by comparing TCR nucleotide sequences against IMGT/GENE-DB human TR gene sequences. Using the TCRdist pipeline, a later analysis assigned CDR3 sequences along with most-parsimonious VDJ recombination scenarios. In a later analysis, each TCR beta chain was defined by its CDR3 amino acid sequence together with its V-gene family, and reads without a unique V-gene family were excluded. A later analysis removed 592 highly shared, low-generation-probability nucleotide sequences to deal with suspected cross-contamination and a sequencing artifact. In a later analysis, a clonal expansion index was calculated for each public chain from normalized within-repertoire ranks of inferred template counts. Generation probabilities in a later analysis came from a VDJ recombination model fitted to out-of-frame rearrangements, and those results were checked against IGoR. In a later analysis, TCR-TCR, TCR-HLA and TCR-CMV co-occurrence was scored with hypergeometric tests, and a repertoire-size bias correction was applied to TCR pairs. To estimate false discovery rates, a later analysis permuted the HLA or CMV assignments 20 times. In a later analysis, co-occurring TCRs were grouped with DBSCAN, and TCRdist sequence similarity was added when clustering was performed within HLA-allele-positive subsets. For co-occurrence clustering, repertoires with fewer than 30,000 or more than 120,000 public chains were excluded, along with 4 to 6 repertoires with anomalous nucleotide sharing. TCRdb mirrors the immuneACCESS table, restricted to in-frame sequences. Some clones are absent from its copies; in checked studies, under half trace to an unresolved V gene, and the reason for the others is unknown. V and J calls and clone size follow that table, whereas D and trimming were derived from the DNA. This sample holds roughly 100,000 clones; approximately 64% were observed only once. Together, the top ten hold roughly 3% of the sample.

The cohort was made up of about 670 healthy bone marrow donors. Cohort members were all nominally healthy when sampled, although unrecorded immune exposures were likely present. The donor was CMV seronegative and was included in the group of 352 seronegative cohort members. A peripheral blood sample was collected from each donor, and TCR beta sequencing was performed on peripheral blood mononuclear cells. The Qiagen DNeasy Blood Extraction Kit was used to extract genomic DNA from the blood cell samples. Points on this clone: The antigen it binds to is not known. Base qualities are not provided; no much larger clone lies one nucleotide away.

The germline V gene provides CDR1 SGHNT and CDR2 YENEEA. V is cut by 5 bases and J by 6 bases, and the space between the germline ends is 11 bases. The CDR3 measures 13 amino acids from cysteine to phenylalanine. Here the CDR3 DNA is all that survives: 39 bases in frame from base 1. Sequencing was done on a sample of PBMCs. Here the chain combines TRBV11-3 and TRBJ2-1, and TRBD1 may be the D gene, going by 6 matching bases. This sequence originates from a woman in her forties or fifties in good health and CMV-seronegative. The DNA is TGTGCCAGCAGCCCGCAGGGGAGCAATGAGCAGTTCTTC. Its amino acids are CASSPQGSNEQFF. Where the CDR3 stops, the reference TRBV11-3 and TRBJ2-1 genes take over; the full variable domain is EAGVVQSPRYKIIEKKQPVAFWCNPISGHNTLYWYLQNLGQGPELLIRYENEEAVDDSQLPKDRFSAERLKGVDSTLKIQPAELGDSAVYLCASSPQGSNEQFFGPGTRLTVL.